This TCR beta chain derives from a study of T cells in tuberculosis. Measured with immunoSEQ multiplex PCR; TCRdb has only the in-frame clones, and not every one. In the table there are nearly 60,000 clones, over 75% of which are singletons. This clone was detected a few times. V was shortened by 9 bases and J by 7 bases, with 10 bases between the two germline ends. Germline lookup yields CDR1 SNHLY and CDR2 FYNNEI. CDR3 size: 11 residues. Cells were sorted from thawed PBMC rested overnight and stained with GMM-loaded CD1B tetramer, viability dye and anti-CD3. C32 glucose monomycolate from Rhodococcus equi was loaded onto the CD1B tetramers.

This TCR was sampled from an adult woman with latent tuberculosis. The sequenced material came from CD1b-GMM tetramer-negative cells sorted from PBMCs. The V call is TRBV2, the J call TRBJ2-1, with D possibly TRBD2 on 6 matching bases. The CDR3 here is CARRRVNEQFF. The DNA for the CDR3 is TGTGCCAGAAGGAGGGTTAATGAGCAGTTCTTC.